The 9 T cell receptor beta chains in this list originate from one sample, sequenced in a study of blood T cell repertoires in COVID-19. The repertoire was sequenced with immunoSEQ multiplex PCR; TCRdb's copy has only in-frame clones and lacks some. The table shows some 20,000 clones, with approximately 84% occurring only once. Sequencing was performed on peripheral blood. Receptors originate from a man over 45 with active COVID-19.

This clone was recorded a few times. This sample includes further DNA sequences coding for the same CDR3. This chain joins TRBV5-1 and TRBJ1-5; no clear D gene. Trimming took 4 bases from V and 2 from J, leaving 7 bases between them. The CDR3 sequence is 13 residues long. Germline lookup yields CDR1 SGHRS and CDR2 YFSETQ. The CDR3 region has the DNA TGCGCCAGCAGCCTTAATGGCAATCAGCCCCAGCATTTT. This encodes CASSLNGNQPQHF.

The J gene is TRBJ1-5, the V gene TRBV7-9; D remains ambiguous. The V end was cut by 4 bases, the J end by 1 base, with 8 bases between. CDR3 length: 14 amino acids. From germline, CDR1 is SEHNR and CDR2 FQNEAQ (reference sequence). CDR3 sequence reads: CASSSVLSNQPQHF. The CDR3 DNA follows: TGTGCCAGCAGCTCGGTATTGAGCAATCAGCCCCAGCATTTT.

This chain links TRBV30 with TRBJ1-5; D gene unclear. Germline V CDR1 and CDR2: GTSNPN, SVGIG (reference sequence). V dropped 5 bases and J dropped 4 bases, with 15 bases sitting between them. The CDR3 is 14 residues long. CDR3 DNA sequence: TGTGCCTGGCAATTTACGGGGTTAAATCAGCCCCAGCATTTT. This codes for CAWQFTGLNQPQHF.

For this clone: A read error may produce the germline difference seen at one junction end. This chain uses TRBV14 with TRBJ2-2, with 8 bases identical to TRBD1. The germline CDR1 and CDR2 sequences are SGHDN and FVKESK. The CDR3 length is 19 residues. CDR3 residues: CASSQDIYTQGAKTGELFF. The CDR3 nucleotides are TGTGCCAGCAGCCAAGATATATATACGCAGGGGGCGAAAACCGGGGAGCTGTTTTTT.

The chain has TRBV6-4 and TRBJ2-3; 9 bases match TRBD2. Germline loops: CDR1 MRHNA, CDR2 SNTAGT. Trimming cost V 4 bases and J 5 bases; bases outside gene matches: 7. This CDR3 spans 15 amino acids. CDR3 loop: CASSVGSGGKDTQYF. The CDR3 coding sequence is TGTGCCAGCAGTGTCGGTAGCGGGGGAAAAGATACGCAGTATTTT.

V and J are TRBV7-3 and TRBJ2-5; 9 positions agree with TRBD2. V gave up 5 bases and J gave up 5 bases; unmatched junction bases: 9. Germline assignment: CDR1 SGHTA and CDR2 FQGTGA. There are 15 residues in the CDR3. CDR3 DNA sequence: TGTGCCAGCAGCCCCTCGGGACTAGCCGCGGAGACCCAGTACTTC. Its translation is CASSPSGLAAETQYF. Based on the CDR3 plus reference TRBV7-3 and TRBJ2-5, the full variable domain is GAGVSQTPSNKVTEKGKYVELRCDPISGHTALYWYRQSLGQGPEFLIYFQGTGAADDSGLPNDRFFAVRPEGSVSTLKIQRTERGDSAVYLCASSPSGLAAETQYFGPGTRLLVL.

V usage is TRBV27 and J usage is TRBJ1-2; D call uncertain. Trimming took 2 bases from V and 1 from J, leaving 5 bases between them. Germline assignment: CDR1 MNHEY and CDR2 SMNVEV (reference sequence). The CDR3 is 13 amino acids. The CDR3 region is CASSLVGNYGYTF. As DNA, the CDR3 is TGTGCCAGCAGTTTAGTCGGTAACTATGGCTACACCTTC.

J is TRBJ2-5 and V is TRBV11-1; D unclear. Germline lookup yields CDR1 SGHAT and CDR2 FQDESV (reference sequence). The CDR3 is made up of 11 amino acids. Trimming took off 3 bases at V and 3 bases at J, with 2 bases between the two ends. The CDR3 DNA reads as TGTGCCAGCAGCTTCAAAGAGACCCAGTACTTC. Its protein product is CASSFKETQYF.

The CDR3 loop is CASSPLGLAFNEQFF. CDR3 coding DNA: TGTGCCAGCAGCCCCCTCGGACTAGCGTTCAATGAGCAGTTCTTC. The J gene is TRBJ2-1, the V gene TRBV4-2, with 9 bases aligning to TRBD2. The CDR3 is made up of 15 amino acids. V was clipped by 4 bases and J by 6 bases; unmatched bases: 7. Germline values: CDR1 LGHNA, CDR2 YNFKEQ.